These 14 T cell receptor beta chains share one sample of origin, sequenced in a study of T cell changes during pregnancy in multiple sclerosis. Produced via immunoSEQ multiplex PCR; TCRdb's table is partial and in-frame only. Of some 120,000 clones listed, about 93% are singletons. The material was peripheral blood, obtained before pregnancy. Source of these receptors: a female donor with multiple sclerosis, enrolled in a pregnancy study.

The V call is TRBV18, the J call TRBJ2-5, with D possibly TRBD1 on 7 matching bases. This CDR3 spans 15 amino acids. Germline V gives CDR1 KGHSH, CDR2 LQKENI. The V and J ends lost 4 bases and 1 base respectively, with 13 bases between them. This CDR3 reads CASSRSGGSQETQYF. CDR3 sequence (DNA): TGTGCCAGCTCACGCTCAGGGGGGTCCCAAGAGACCCAGTACTTC.

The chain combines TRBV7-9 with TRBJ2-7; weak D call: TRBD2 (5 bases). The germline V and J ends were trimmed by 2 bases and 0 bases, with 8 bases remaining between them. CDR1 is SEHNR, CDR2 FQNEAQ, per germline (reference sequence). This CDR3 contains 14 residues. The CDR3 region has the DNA TGTGCCAGCAGCTTAAGCGGCAGCTCCTACGAGCAGTACTTC. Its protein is CASSLSGSSYEQYF.

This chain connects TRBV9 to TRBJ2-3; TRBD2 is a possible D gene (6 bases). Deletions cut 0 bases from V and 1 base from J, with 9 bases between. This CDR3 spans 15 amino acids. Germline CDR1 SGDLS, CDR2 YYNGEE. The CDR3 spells CASSVAGTGTDTQYF. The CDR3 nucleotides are TGTGCCAGCAGCGTAGCCGGGACTGGCACAGATACGCAGTATTTT.

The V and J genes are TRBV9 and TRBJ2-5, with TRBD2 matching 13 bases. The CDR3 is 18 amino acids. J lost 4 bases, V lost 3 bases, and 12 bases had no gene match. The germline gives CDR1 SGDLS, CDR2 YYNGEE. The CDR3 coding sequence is TGTGCCAGCAGCGACCGGACTAGCGGGGGTCAAAGGGGAGAGACCCAGTACTTC. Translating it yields CASSDRTSGGQRGETQYF.

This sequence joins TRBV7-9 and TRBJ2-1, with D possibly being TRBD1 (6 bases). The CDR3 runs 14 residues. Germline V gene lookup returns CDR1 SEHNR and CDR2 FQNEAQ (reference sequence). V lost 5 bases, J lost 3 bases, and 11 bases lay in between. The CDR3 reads CASSRDTFYNEQFF. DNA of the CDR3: TGTGCCAGCAGCCGGGACACATTCTACAATGAGCAGTTCTTC.

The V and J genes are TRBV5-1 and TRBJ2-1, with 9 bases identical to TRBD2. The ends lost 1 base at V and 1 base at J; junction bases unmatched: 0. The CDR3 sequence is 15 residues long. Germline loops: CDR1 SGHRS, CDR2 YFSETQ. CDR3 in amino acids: CASSLTSGSYNEQFF. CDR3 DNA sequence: TGCGCCAGCAGCTTGACTAGCGGGTCCTACAATGAGCAGTTCTTC.

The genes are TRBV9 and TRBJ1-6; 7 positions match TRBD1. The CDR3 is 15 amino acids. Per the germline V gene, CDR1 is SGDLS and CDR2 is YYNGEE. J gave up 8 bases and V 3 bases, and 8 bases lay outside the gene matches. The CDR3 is CASSAEGARDSPLHF. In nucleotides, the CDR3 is TGTGCCAGCAGCGCTGAGGGGGCGCGGGATTCACCCCTCCACTTT.

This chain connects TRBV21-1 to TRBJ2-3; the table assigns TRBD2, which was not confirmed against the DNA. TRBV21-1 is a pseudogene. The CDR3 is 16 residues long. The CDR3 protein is CASSKGRGVSTDTQYF. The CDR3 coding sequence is TGTGCCAGCAGCAAGGGTCGGGGGGTTAGCACAGATACGCAGTATTTT.

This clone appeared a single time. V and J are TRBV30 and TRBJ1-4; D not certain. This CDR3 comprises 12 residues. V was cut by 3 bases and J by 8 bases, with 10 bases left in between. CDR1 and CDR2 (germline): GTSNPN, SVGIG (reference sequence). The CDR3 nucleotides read TGTGCCTGGAGCGAAAGGGAGGAAAAACTGTTTTTT. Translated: CAWSEREEKLFF.

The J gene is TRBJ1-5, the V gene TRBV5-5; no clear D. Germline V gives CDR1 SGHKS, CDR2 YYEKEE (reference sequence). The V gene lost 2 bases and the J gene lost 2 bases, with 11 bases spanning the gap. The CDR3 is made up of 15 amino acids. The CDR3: CASSFGGLGNQPQHF. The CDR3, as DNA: TGTGCCAGCAGCTTTGGAGGGTTGGGCAATCAGCCCCAGCATTTT.

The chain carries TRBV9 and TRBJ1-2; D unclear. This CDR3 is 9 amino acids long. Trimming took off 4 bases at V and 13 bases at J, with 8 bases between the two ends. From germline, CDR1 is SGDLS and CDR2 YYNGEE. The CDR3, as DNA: TGTGCCAGCAGCCCTGGCGGCACCTTC. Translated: CASSPGGTF.

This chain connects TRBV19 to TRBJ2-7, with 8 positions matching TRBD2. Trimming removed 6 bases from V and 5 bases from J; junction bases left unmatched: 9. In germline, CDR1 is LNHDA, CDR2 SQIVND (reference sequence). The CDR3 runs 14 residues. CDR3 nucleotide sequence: TGTGCCAGTAGGGTCAGCGGGAGTCACCACGAGCAGTACTTC. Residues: CASRVSGSHHEQYF.

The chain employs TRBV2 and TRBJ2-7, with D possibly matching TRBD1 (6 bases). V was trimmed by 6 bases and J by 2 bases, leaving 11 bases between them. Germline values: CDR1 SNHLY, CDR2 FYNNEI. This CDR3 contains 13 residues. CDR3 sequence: CASRDWTAYEQYF. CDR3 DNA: TGTGCCAGCAGGGATTGGACAGCCTACGAGCAGTACTTC.

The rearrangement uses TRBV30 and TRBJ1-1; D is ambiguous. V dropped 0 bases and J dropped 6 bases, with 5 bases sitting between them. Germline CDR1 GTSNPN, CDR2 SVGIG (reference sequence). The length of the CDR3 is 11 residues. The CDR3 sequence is CAWSVLPEAFF. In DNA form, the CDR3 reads TGTGCCTGGAGTGTACTCCCTGAAGCTTTCTTT.